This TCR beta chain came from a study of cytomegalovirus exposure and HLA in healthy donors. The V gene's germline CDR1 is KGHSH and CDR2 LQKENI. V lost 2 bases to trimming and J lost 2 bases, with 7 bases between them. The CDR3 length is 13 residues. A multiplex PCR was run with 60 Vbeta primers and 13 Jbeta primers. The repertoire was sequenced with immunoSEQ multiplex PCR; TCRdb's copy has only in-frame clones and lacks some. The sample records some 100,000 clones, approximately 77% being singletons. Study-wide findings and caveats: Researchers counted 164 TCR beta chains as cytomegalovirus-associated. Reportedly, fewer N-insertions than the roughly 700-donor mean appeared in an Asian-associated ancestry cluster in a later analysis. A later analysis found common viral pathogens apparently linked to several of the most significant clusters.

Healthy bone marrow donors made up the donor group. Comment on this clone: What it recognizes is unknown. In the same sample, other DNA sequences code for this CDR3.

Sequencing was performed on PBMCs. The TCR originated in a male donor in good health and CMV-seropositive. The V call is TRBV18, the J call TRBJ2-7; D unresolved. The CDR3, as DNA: TGTGCCAGCTCACCAGCAGGTCCCTACGAGCAGTACTTC. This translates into CASSPAGPYEQYF. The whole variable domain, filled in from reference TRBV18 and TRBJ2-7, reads NAGVMQNPRHLVRRRGQEARLRCSPMKGHSHVYWYRQLPEEGLKFMVYLQKENIIDESGMPKERFSAEFPKEGPSILRIQQVVRGDSAAYFCASSPAGPYEQYFGPGTRLTVT.